The clone carrying this T cell receptor beta chain has only a few counts. The germline V gene has CDR1 MGHRA and CDR2 YSYEKL. With 1 base removed from V and 1 base from J, the gap between germline ends came to 10 bases. The CDR3 is made up of 15 amino acids. This sample is drawn from a study of blood T cell repertoires in COVID-19. Study at large: Spain, Italy and the United States supplied samples that represented acute and convalescent COVID-19. PBMCs, B-cell-depleted T cells, or T cells provided the cDNA or gDNA that made up the material.

As originally analysed: Scientists estimated how many nucleated cells there were by amplifying reference gene primers. Measured with immunoSEQ multiplex PCR; TCRdb has only the in-frame clones, and not every one. That table furnishes V, J and clone size, whereas the DNA furnished D and trimming. The data show fewer than 150,000 clones, 70% to 85% seen once. The V call is TRBV4-1, the J call TRBJ2-5; D is ambiguous. The TCR was taken from a woman older than 75 in a cohort sampled during active or convalescent COVID-19. Sample: peripheral blood. The CDR3 is CASSQVRSLQETQYF. DNA of the CDR3: TGCGCCAGCAGCCAAGTCAGGTCCCTCCAAGAGACCCAGTACTTC.